Below are 27 T cell receptor beta chains sequenced from a single sample in a study of blood T cell repertoires in COVID-19. The assay was immunoSEQ multiplex PCR, and TCRdb's table has in-frame clones only and misses some. The sample has around 250,000 clones; approximately 84% are singletons. Material: PBMCs or T cells enriched from blood (not recorded which). The receptor source for this set is a man between 40 and 49 years old who had recovered from COVID-19.

V usage is TRBV5-1 and J usage is TRBJ1-2; D gene ambiguous. The CDR3 has 13 amino acids. With 0 bases removed from V and 5 bases from J, the gap between germline ends came to 8 bases. CDR1 is SGHRS and CDR2 is YFSETQ in the germline V gene. The CDR3 nucleotides read TGCGCCAGCAGCTTGGGACATCAGTATGGCTACACCTTC. It encodes CASSLGHQYGYTF. The full variable domain, with the rest looked up from reference TRBV5-1 and TRBJ1-2, is KAGVTQTPRYLIKTRGQQVTLSCSPISGHRSVSWYQQTPGQGLQFLFEYFSETQRNKGNFPGRFSGRQFSNSRSEMNVSTLELGDSALYLCASSLGHQYGYTFGSGTRLTVV.

This clone has a single count. The chain carries TRBV7-9 and TRBJ2-7; the D is unclear. V dropped 6 bases and J dropped 3 bases, with 9 bases sitting between them. This CDR3 region has 12 residues. CDR1 and CDR2 from the germline V gene are SEHNR and FQNEAQ (reference sequence). The CDR3 DNA reads as TGTGCCAGCAGTCCTAACAGCTACGAGCAGTACTTC. It yields the protein CASSPNSYEQYF.

This chain links TRBV3-1 (or the pseudogene TRBV3-2) with TRBJ2-7, with D unclear. Germline lookup yields CDR1 LGHDT and CDR2 YNNKEL (reference sequence). The CDR3 spans 13 residues. V was clipped by 4 bases and J by 2 bases, with 9 bases between them. CDR3 nucleotides: TGTGCCAGCAGCCTATTCAGAACCTACGAGCAGTACTTC. It translates to CASSLFRTYEQYF.

This clone was detected once. J is TRBJ1-6 and V is TRBV13; 7 positions agree with TRBD1. The CDR3 extends over 15 amino acids. Germline CDR1 and CDR2: PRHDT and FYEKMQ (reference sequence). Unmatched junction bases numbered 3, after V lost 1 base and J lost 6 bases. CDR3 sequence reads: CASSLEQGSNSPLHF. CDR3 bases: TGTGCCAGCAGCTTAGAACAGGGGAGTAATTCACCCCTCCACTTT.

The CDR3 protein is CSASEQGREQYF. CDR3 in DNA: TGCAGTGCTAGTGAACAGGGACGCGAGCAGTACTTC. The rearrangement links TRBV20-1 to TRBJ2-7; a weak D match, TRBD1 (6 bases). V was trimmed by 3 bases and J by 6 bases, leaving 12 bases between them. Germline V lookup: CDR1 DFQATT, CDR2 SNEGSKA (reference sequence). This CDR3 is built from 12 residues.

The rearrangement uses TRBV14 and TRBJ2-5, with 8 bases fitting TRBD1. Germline V gives CDR1 SGHDN, CDR2 FVKESK. The CDR3 has 16 residues. The V and J ends lost 4 bases and 2 bases, in that order; junction bases with no gene match: 9. CDR3 region: CASSPSGTGIQETQYF. The CDR3 DNA reads as TGTGCCAGCAGCCCCTCCGGGACAGGCATACAAGAGACCCAGTACTTC.

The V gene is TRBV2, the J gene TRBJ1-1; D remains ambiguous. The CDR3 is made up of 13 amino acids. CDR1 is SNHLY, CDR2 FYNNEI, per germline. Deletions cut 8 bases from V and 0 bases from J, with 10 bases between. This CDR3 is CASRRVLNTEAFF. CDR3 coding DNA: TGTGCCAGCCGGAGGGTCTTGAACACTGAAGCTTTCTTT.

This chain links TRBV7-3 with TRBJ1-1; no clear D gene. The V gene's germline CDR1 is SGHTA and CDR2 FQGTGA. This CDR3 has 12 residues. Trimming cost V 6 bases and J 3 bases, with 8 bases left between them. As DNA, the CDR3 is TGTGCCAGCAGGCCCCAGGACACTGAAGCTTTCTTT. This sequence encodes CASRPQDTEAFF.

This chain joins TRBV7-2 and TRBJ2-7; 8 bases align to TRBD1. Germline CDR1 reads SGHTA; CDR2 reads FQGNSA. The CDR3 sequence is 14 residues long. V dropped 4 bases and J dropped 6; count of bases not matched to a gene: 8. In DNA, the CDR3 is TGTGCCAGCAGCTCGGGACAGGCTTCCCTCGAGCAGTACTTC. Translated: CASSSGQASLEQYF.

This sequence joins TRBV28 and TRBJ1-3; D is unresolved. Germline lookup yields CDR1 MDHEN and CDR2 SYDVKM. The V gene lost 4 bases and the J gene lost 0 bases, with 10 bases spanning the gap. The CDR3 covers 15 residues. The chain's CDR3 is CASSSGLSSGNTIYF. The CDR3 DNA reads as TGTGCCAGCAGTTCAGGACTTAGCTCTGGAAACACCATATATTTT. Supplemented by reference TRBV28 and TRBJ1-3, the full variable domain reads DVKVTQSSRYLVKRTGEKVFLECVQDMDHENMFWYRQDPGLGLRLIYFSYDVKMKEKGDIPEGYSVSREKKERFSLILESASTNQTSMYLCASSSGLSSGNTIYFGEGSWLTVV.

The chain employs TRBV7-3 and TRBJ2-3; 16 nucleotides agree with TRBD2. Unmatched junction bases numbered 8, after V lost 2 bases and J lost 3 bases. Germline CDR1 SGHTA, CDR2 FQGTGA. This CDR3 is 19 amino acids long. The CDR3 coding sequence is TGTGCCAGCAGCTTATCAGGGACTAGCGGGGGGGCGAGGACAGATACGCAGTATTTT. It yields the protein CASSLSGTSGGARTDTQYF.

The J gene is TRBJ2-5, the V gene TRBV29-1; 9 bases are a match to TRBD2. CDR3 length: 14 residues. The germline V gene encodes CDR1 SQVTM and CDR2 ANQGSEA. With V trimmed by 4 bases and J by 4 bases, 7 bases remained unmatched. The CDR3 DNA follows: TGCAGCGTTGGAAATAGCGGGAGTGGAGAGACCCAGTACTTC. Protein product: CSVGNSGSGETQYF.

The V call is TRBV12-3 or TRBV12-4, the J call TRBJ1-2; no clear D gene. The CDR3 is 12 residues long. The V and J ends lost 8 bases and 3 bases respectively, with 10 bases between them. Here the CDR3 DNA reads TGTGCCAGCTCGAGACTGGACTATGGCTACACCTTC. Protein: CASSRLDYGYTF.

V gene TRBV15 combines with J gene TRBJ1-2; D may be TRBD1 (5 bases). Trimming pared 0 bases from V and 6 bases from J, leaving 14 bases between. Germline assignment: CDR1 LNHNV and CDR2 YYDKDF (reference sequence). This CDR3 is 15 amino acids long. CDR3 amino acids: CATSRDQGRANGYTF. The CDR3 DNA follows: TGTGCCACCAGCAGAGATCAAGGCAGGGCCAATGGCTACACCTTC.

This clone was observed once. V and J are TRBV12-3 or TRBV12-4 and TRBJ1-1; TRBD1 agrees at 7 bases. V was pared by 2 bases and J by 9 bases, with 6 bases of the junction left unmatched. The CDR3 runs to 13 residues. CDR3 DNA: TGTGCCAGCAGTTTACTCCAGGGGGTCAAAGCTTTCTTT. Translated: CASSLLQGVKAFF.

This chain links TRBV28 with TRBJ1-1; weak D call: TRBD1 (5 bases). Per germline, CDR1 MDHEN and CDR2 SYDVKM. V gave up 4 bases and J gave up 3 bases, with 12 bases separating them. The CDR3 extends over 14 amino acids. DNA of the CDR3: TGTGCCAGCAGTTCGGGGGGATATGACACTGAAGCTTTCTTT. Translation gives CASSSGGYDTEAFF.

About this clone: An end of the junction does not agree with germline; a read error may underlie this. The rearrangement uses TRBV4-1 and TRBJ1-1, with TRBD1 matching 7 bases. The CDR3 loop spans 15 amino acids. Germline V gene data show CDR1 as MGHRA and CDR2 as YSYEKL. CDR3 protein: CASSLTGQLNTEAFF. The CDR3 nucleotides read TGTGCCAGCAGCTTGACAGGGCAATTGAACACTGAAGCTTTCTTT.

This chain uses TRBV19 with TRBJ2-5, with D unresolved. V lost 6 bases and J lost 7, with 15 bases in between. In germline, CDR1 is LNHDA, CDR2 SQIVND (reference sequence). The CDR3 runs 13 residues. The CDR3: CASSSGPLGTQYF. CDR3 DNA sequence: TGTGCCAGTAGCTCAGGCCCCTTGGGGACCCAGTACTTC.

The chain recombines TRBV7-9 with TRBJ2-2; 8 nucleotides line up with TRBD1. Losses at the gene ends were 3 bases for V and 5 bases for J; bases not matched to a gene: 5. From germline, CDR1 is SEHNR and CDR2 FQNEAQ (reference sequence). The CDR3 contains 15 residues. This CDR3 reads CASSFRGRWTGELFF. The CDR3 nucleotides are TGTGCCAGCAGCTTCAGGGGGCGGTGGACCGGGGAGCTGTTTTTT.

In this sample, this clone turned up once. The gene calls are TRBV4-3 and TRBJ2-5; weak D call: TRBD2 (5 bases). Per the germline V gene, CDR1 is LGHNA and CDR2 is YSLEER. V was pared by 1 base and J by 6 bases, with 21 bases between. This CDR3 has 17 residues. CDR3 nucleotides: TGCGCCAGCAGCCAAGTATCGCGGGCCACCGATCGGAAGACCCAGTACTTC. This encodes CASSQVSRATDRKTQYF.

CDR3 coding DNA: TGTGCCAGCAGCTTAGATCGGGTTAGTGGCTACACCTTC. It codes for CASSLDRVSGYTF. The chain recombines TRBV11-2 with TRBJ1-2; D is uncertain. Germline loops: CDR1 SGHAT, CDR2 FQNNGV. Trimming stripped 0 bases from V and 7 bases from J, with 9 bases between. The CDR3 consists of 13 residues.

Comment on this clone: Germline is not matched at one junction end, which may reflect a read error. CDR3 in amino acids: CASSNSDEQYF. CDR3 DNA sequence: TGTGCCAGCAGTAACTCCGACGAGCAGTACTTC. This chain uses TRBV2 with TRBJ2-7; D is ambiguous. Germline V gene data show CDR1 as SNHLY and CDR2 as FYNNEI. The CDR3 has 11 amino acids.

V is TRBV27 and J is TRBJ1-5; D perhaps matches TRBD1 (6 bases). This CDR3 has 17 amino acids. CDR1 and CDR2 from the germline V gene are MNHEY and SMNVEV (reference sequence). Trimming cost V 5 bases and J 0 bases, with 17 bases left between them. CDR3 nucleotides: TGTGCCAGCAGTCTTTGGGGGCAGGGATATAGCAATCAGCCCCAGCATTTT. Translated, it gives CASSLWGQGYSNQPQHF.

The rearrangement links TRBV5-1 to TRBJ2-1, with 8 bases that match TRBD2. The V and J ends lost 6 bases and 10 bases, in that order; junction bases with no gene match: 3. CDR1 SGHRS and CDR2 YFSETQ come from the germline V gene. This CDR3 region has 11 residues. CDR3 bases: TGCGCCAGCACCGGGGGGGTGGAGCAGTTCTTC. This codes for CASTGGVEQFF.

This clone occurred a few times. The chain recombines TRBV6-2 or TRBV6-3 with TRBJ1-4; 10 nucleotides align to TRBD1. Trimming cost V 6 bases and J 3 bases; bases outside gene matches: 31. From germline, CDR1 is MNHEY and CDR2 SVGEGT. The CDR3 runs to 24 residues. CDR3 in DNA: TGTGCCAGCAGCCGCTTATTCCGGACAGGGGGGCCTATGGGAGTGGGGAGAGCTAATGAAAAACTGTTTTTT. This sequence encodes CASSRLFRTGGPMGVGRANEKLFF.

The V and J genes are TRBV15 and TRBJ1-2, with 7 bases aligning to TRBD1. After removal of 3 bases from V and 0 bases from J, the junction contained 7 bases not matched to a gene. Germline values: CDR1 LNHNV, CDR2 YYDKDF (reference sequence). The CDR3 sequence is 16 residues long. The CDR3 DNA reads TGTGCCACCAGCAGGAATTCCGGGACAGCTAACTATGGCTACACCTTC. Translating it yields CATSRNSGTANYGYTF.

CDR3 in amino acids: CASSAHPGNSPLHF. The CDR3, as DNA: TGTGCCAGCAGCGCGCACCCGGGGAATTCACCCCTCCACTTT. The chain has TRBV7-2 and TRBJ1-6; D gene unclear. V was cut by 5 bases and J by 7 bases, with 12 bases left in between. CDR3 length equals 14 residues. CDR1 and CDR2 from the germline V gene are SGHTA and FQGNSA.